The clone carrying this T cell receptor (beta chain) has a single count. The sample comes from a study of blood T cell repertoires in COVID-19. The overall study: Spain, Italy and the United States supplied samples that represented acute and convalescent COVID-19.

Profiling relied on immunoSEQ multiplex PCR, and the TCRdb table lists in-frame clones only, not all of them. Of 80,000 to 100,000 clones listed, 65% to 85% were seen once; the top ten hold around 4.5%. Germline CDR1 DFQATT, CDR2 SNEGSKA (reference sequence). CDR3 length: 15 amino acids. Trimming removed 3 bases from V and 10 bases from J; junction bases left unmatched: 16. The rearrangement joins TRBV20-1 to TRBJ1-2, with TRBD1 matching 8 bases. This receptor was taken from a man aged 55 to 70 with acute or convalescent COVID-19. The specimen was peripheral blood. The CDR3 nucleotides read TGCAGTGCTAGTCTCCGGGACAGGAGCTCTATGGCCTACACCTTC. This encodes CSASLRDRSSMAYTF.